The 18 T cell receptor beta chains listed next were all sequenced from one sample in a study of blood T cell repertoires in COVID-19. Profiled with immunoSEQ multiplex PCR; TCRdb holds only in-frame clones, not every one. Here the sample spans roughly 50,000 clones, more than 70% being singletons. Sequencing input: peripheral blood. These receptors came from a woman between 55 and 75 years old with acute or convalescent COVID-19.

This chain uses TRBV18 with TRBJ2-3; 11 nucleotides line up with TRBD2. Germline V gene lookup returns CDR1 KGHSH and CDR2 LQKENI. The V gene end was trimmed by 3 bases and the J gene end by 1 base; junction bases not matched to a gene: 6. This CDR3 region has 17 residues. The CDR3 DNA is TGTGCCAGCTCACCCCGACTAGCGGGAAGGGGCACAGATACGCAGTATTTT. It codes for CASSPRLAGRGTDTQYF.

The chain combines TRBV28 with TRBJ1-1; 8 bases fit TRBD1. Germline-derived CDR1 and CDR2 are MDHEN and SYDVKM. With V trimmed by 6 bases and J by 4 bases, 13 bases remained unmatched. The CDR3 is made up of 16 amino acids. The DNA for the CDR3 is TGTGCCAGCAGGAATCAAGCAGGGGGCGGCGGCACTGAAGCTTTCTTT. Protein: CASRNQAGGGGTEAFF.

The gene calls are TRBV10-3 and TRBJ2-7; possibly TRBD1 for D (6 bases). Germline V CDR1 and CDR2: ENHRY, SYGVKD. This CDR3 comprises 14 residues. V dropped 6 bases and J dropped 3 bases, with 15 bases sitting between them. CDR3 region: CAIREQGRGYEQYF. Here the CDR3 DNA reads TGTGCCATCAGGGAACAGGGAAGGGGCTACGAGCAGTACTTC.

The CDR3 region has the DNA TGTGCCTGGAGTGTAGCGGGGGGCATTTCGCGCACAGATACGCAGTATTTT. Protein product: CAWSVAGGISRTDTQYF. The V call is TRBV30, the J call TRBJ2-3, with 9 bases fitting TRBD2. Looked up from germline, CDR1 is GTSNPN and CDR2 is SVGIG (reference sequence). Germline trimming cut 0 bases from V and 1 base from J; bases unmatched to any gene: 8. This CDR3 is built from 17 residues.

V and J are TRBV7-2 and TRBJ1-4, with TRBD1 matching over 8 bases. CDR3 length: 15 amino acids. The V gene end was trimmed by 3 bases and the J gene end by 7 bases; junction bases not matched to a gene: 7. Germline CDR1 reads SGHTA; CDR2 reads FQGNSA. The CDR3 here is CASSFNRGAGEKLFF. CDR3 sequence (DNA): TGTGCCAGCAGCTTCAACAGGGGGGCAGGTGAAAAACTGTTTTTT.

The V gene is TRBV10-3, the J gene TRBJ2-7, with 10 bases aligning to TRBD1. The CDR3 covers 15 residues. Germline CDR1 ENHRY, CDR2 SYGVKD. The V gene end was trimmed by 0 bases and the J gene end by 3 bases; junction bases not matched to a gene: 2. The CDR3 nucleotides are TGTGCCATCAGTGAGTCGGGACAGGGGAACTACGAGCAGTACTTC. Amino acids: CAISESGQGNYEQYF.

V gene TRBV10-2 combines with J gene TRBJ2-7; D is ambiguous. Per the germline V gene, CDR1 is WSHSY and CDR2 is SAAADI. The CDR3 is made up of 12 amino acids. V lost 6 bases, J lost 2 bases, and 8 bases lay in between. CDR3 amino acids: CASSLSAYEQYF. The CDR3 coding sequence is TGCGCCAGCAGCCTAAGCGCCTACGAGCAGTACTTC.

The chain combines TRBV5-1 with TRBJ1-5, with TRBD1 as a possible D gene (5 bases). V was cut by 0 bases and J by 4 bases, with 8 bases left in between. The CDR3 loop spans 14 amino acids. Germline CDR1 is SGHRS and CDR2 is YFSETQ. The CDR3 region is CASSLGQPNQPQHF. CDR3 bases: TGCGCCAGCAGCTTGGGACAGCCTAATCAGCCCCAGCATTTT.

This rearrangement joins TRBV9 to TRBJ1-5; 9 nucleotides agree with TRBD1. V was pared by 4 bases and J by 2 bases, with 13 bases of the junction left unmatched. CDR3 length: 18 residues. Looked up from germline, CDR1 is SGDLS and CDR2 is YYNGEE. CDR3 in DNA: TGTGCCAGCAGCCATCCATATCTCCGGGACAGGGGCAATCAGCCCCAGCATTTT. Its protein product is CASSHPYLRDRGNQPQHF.

This chain uses TRBV30 with TRBJ2-3, with TRBD2 matching over 8 bases. The CDR3 length is 14 residues. J lost 5 bases, V lost 4 bases, and 8 bases had no gene match. The germline V gene has CDR1 GTSNPN and CDR2 SVGIG (reference sequence). This CDR3 reads CAWKRGGGQDTQYF. CDR3 bases: TGTGCCTGGAAACGGGGGGGCGGCCAAGATACGCAGTATTTT.

The genes are TRBV6-5 and TRBJ2-1, with 11 nucleotides matching TRBD2. Trimming took 6 bases from V and 5 from J; bases not matched to a gene: 6. The CDR3 contains 15 residues. Germline-derived CDR1 and CDR2 are MNHEY and SVGAGI. The CDR3 region has the DNA TGTGCCAGCAGAGCCGGGACTAGCGGCAACAATGAGCAGTTCTTC. This translates into CASRAGTSGNNEQFF.

The gene calls are TRBV12-5 and TRBJ1-2; 8 bases map to TRBD1. V was clipped by 5 bases and J by 6 bases; unmatched bases: 11. The CDR3 is made up of 15 amino acids. Per germline, CDR1 LGHNT and CDR2 FRNRAP. The CDR3, as DNA: TGTGCTAGTGGTCACGGTGGTCAGGGGGCGGATGGCTACACCTTC. This encodes CASGHGGQGADGYTF.

CDR3 nucleotide sequence: TGTGCCAGCAGCCCCGGACAGGGGGCCAGAAGTGGAAATTCACCCCTCCACTTT. Translation gives CASSPGQGARSGNSPLHF. The rearrangement joins TRBV5-4 to TRBJ1-6, with 11 bases identical to TRBD1. Losses at the gene ends were 4 bases for V and 7 bases for J; bases not matched to a gene: 13. CDR1 is SGHNT and CDR2 is YYREEE in the germline V gene (reference sequence). The CDR3 length is 18 residues.

The J gene is TRBJ1-1, the V gene TRBV7-2; 7 nucleotides match TRBD1. This CDR3 region has 14 residues. The V gene's germline CDR1 is SGHTA and CDR2 FQGNSA. Unmatched junction bases numbered 4, after V lost 6 bases and J lost 0 bases. The CDR3 spells CASSWDSMNTEAFF. The DNA of the CDR3 is TGTGCCAGCAGTTGGGACAGTATGAACACTGAAGCTTTCTTT. Variable domain in full (rest from reference TRBV7-2 and TRBJ1-1): GAGVSQSPSNKVTEKGKDVELRCDPISGHTALYWYRQSLGQGLEFLIYFQGNSAPDKSGLPSDRFSAERTGGSVSTLTIQRTQQEDSAVYLCASSWDSMNTEAFFGQGTRLTVV.

CDR3 region: CASSANQGNYGYTF. In DNA form, the CDR3 reads TGTGCCAGCAGCGCGAATCAGGGGAACTATGGCTACACCTTC. The chain has TRBV7-9 and TRBJ1-2; perhaps TRBD1 as D (6 bases). Germline V gene lookup returns CDR1 SEHNR and CDR2 FQNEAQ (reference sequence). CDR3 length: 14 amino acids. Trimming left V 5 bases short and J 2 bases short, with 12 bases between.

The chain's CDR3 is CASSNLAGGNTIYF. Here the CDR3 DNA reads TGTGCCAGCAGTAACCTAGCGGGAGGAAACACCATATATTTT. The chain links TRBV6-5 to TRBJ1-3, with D uncertain. Germline-derived CDR1 and CDR2 are MNHEY and SVGAGI. The V end lost 5 bases, the J end lost 4 bases, and 12 bases lay between the germline ends. The CDR3 is 14 residues long.

The chain links TRBV7-9 to TRBJ2-1; 7 positions agree with TRBD1. With V trimmed by 2 bases and J by 6 bases, 4 bases remained unmatched. Germline V lookup: CDR1 SEHNR, CDR2 FQNEAQ (reference sequence). The CDR3 consists of 14 residues. The CDR3 sequence: CASSLTGAGNEQFF. The CDR3 DNA follows: TGTGCCAGCAGCTTAACAGGGGCCGGCAATGAGCAGTTCTTC. Full variable domain (outside the CDR3, taken from reference TRBV7-9 and TRBJ2-1): DTGVSQNPRHKITKRGQNVTFRCDPISEHNRLYWYRQTLGQGPEFLTYFQNEAQLEKSRLLSDRFSAERPKGSFSTLEIQRTEQGDSAMYLCASSLTGAGNEQFFGPGTRLTVL.

The genes are TRBV18 and TRBJ1-1; 9 bases fit TRBD1. The CDR3 totals 14 residues. Germline CDR1 reads KGHSH; CDR2 reads LQKENI. The junction had 11 bases not matched to a gene; V was cut back by 2 bases and J by 13 bases. The CDR3 DNA sequence: TGTGCCAGCTCACCAGGAGGGACAGGGATTTTCCATTTCTTT. Its protein is CASSPGGTGIFHFF.